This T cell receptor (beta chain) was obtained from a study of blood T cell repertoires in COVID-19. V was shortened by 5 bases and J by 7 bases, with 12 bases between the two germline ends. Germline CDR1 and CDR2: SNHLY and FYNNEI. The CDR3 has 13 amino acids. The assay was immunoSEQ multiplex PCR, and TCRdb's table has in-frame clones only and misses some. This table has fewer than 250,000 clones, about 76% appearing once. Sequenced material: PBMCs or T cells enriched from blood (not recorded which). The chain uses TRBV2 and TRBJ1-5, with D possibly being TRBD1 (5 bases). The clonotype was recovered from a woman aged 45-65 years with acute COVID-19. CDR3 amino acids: CASSSGGTQPQHF. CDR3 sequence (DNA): TGTGCCAGCAGTTCCGGAGGGACCCAGCCCCAGCATTTT.